This entry lists 17 T cell receptor beta chains sequenced from one sample in a study of OX40 agonist ivuxolimab in advanced cancers. Profiling relied on immunoSEQ multiplex PCR, and the TCRdb table lists in-frame clones only, not all of them. The table includes just over 20,000 clones, around 80% detected once. This specimen consisted of CD4+ or CD8+ T cells sorted from blood, obtained in a trial of the OX40 agonist ivuxolimab. Receptors originate from an adult with an advanced solid tumor such as melanoma, head and neck, liver or kidney cancer.

The sample holds a few counts of this clone. The chain is built from TRBV2 and TRBJ1-6, with 8 positions matching TRBD1. With V trimmed by 7 bases and J by 10 bases, 12 bases remained unmatched. The CDR3 length is 15 residues. Germline lookup yields CDR1 SNHLY and CDR2 FYNNEI. For the CDR3, the DNA is TGTGCCAGCATAGGGCAGGGGGCACGGACCTCACCCCTCCACTTT. This codes for CASIGQGARTSPLHF.

The chain carries TRBV2 and TRBJ2-7; D is possibly TRBD2 (5 bases). The length of the CDR3 is 11 residues. Germline V lookup: CDR1 SNHLY, CDR2 FYNNEI. V lost 5 bases, J lost 7 bases, and 9 bases lay in between. The CDR3 DNA reads TGTGCCAGCAGTTGGACTGCGGAGCAGTACTTC. It is translated as CASSWTAEQYF.

The chain links TRBV5-4 to TRBJ2-4, with 7 bases matching TRBD2. Germline V CDR1 and CDR2: SGHNT, YYREEE (reference sequence). The V segment lost 2 bases and the J segment 4 bases; nucleotides outside the gene matches: 9. This CDR3 contains 16 residues. CDR3 region: CASSFVGGRGKNIQYF. In DNA form, the CDR3 reads TGTGCCAGCAGCTTCGTCGGGGGGAGGGGTAAAAACATTCAGTACTTC.

The CDR3 coding sequence is TGTGCCAGCAGCTTAGGCGGATCCTATGGCTACACCTTC. It encodes CASSLGGSYGYTF. The chain links TRBV5-5 to TRBJ1-2, with D hard to call. The CDR3 sequence is 13 residues long. Germline CDR1 and CDR2: SGHKS and YYEKEE (reference sequence). Trimming shortened V by 2 bases and J by 4 bases, and 9 bases separated the two germline ends.

The V and J genes are TRBV6-6 and TRBJ1-2; 7 bases agree with TRBD1. The CDR3 covers 12 residues. V was pared by 6 bases and J by 8 bases, with 6 bases of the junction left unmatched. Germline CDR1 and CDR2: MNHNY and SVGAGI (reference sequence). As DNA, the CDR3 is TGTGCCAGCAGGCGCTTGGGACAGGGCTACACCTTC. Translation: CASRRLGQGYTF.

The chain uses TRBV6-1 and TRBJ2-1, with 11 bases identical to TRBD2. Trimming removed 2 bases from V and 4 bases from J; junction bases left unmatched: 1. This CDR3 has 15 residues. Germline assignment: CDR1 MNHNS and CDR2 SASEGT. CDR3 residues: CASSEIAGGYNEQFF. For the CDR3, the DNA is TGTGCCAGCAGTGAAATAGCGGGGGGGTACAATGAGCAGTTCTTC.

The chain joins TRBV5-1 to TRBJ2-1; either TRBD1 or TRBD2 may fit D (6 bases each). Germline CDR1 SGHRS, CDR2 YFSETQ. CDR3 length equals 17 residues. V lost 4 bases to trimming and J lost 0 bases, with 17 bases between them. The chain's CDR3 is CASSPQPQGGSYNEQFF. The CDR3 DNA reads as TGCGCCAGCAGCCCGCAGCCACAGGGAGGCTCCTACAATGAGCAGTTCTTC.

The chain uses TRBV29-1 and TRBJ1-2; D may be TRBD1 (6 bases). The CDR3 runs 13 residues. Germline V lookup: CDR1 SQVTM, CDR2 ANQGSEA. V shed 0 bases and J shed 7 bases, with 12 bases lying between them. The CDR3 DNA is TGCAGCGTTGAAGATCCAGCACAGGGTGGCTACACCTTC. Translation gives CSVEDPAQGGYTF.

This sequence joins TRBV11-3 and TRBJ1-2; 11 bases agree with TRBD1. The CDR3 is 14 residues long. V shed 3 bases and J 6 bases; nucleotides not matched to a gene: 3. CDR1 is SGHNT and CDR2 is YENEEA in the germline V gene. The CDR3 sequence: CASSLGTGGDGYTF. The CDR3 DNA reads TGTGCCAGCAGCTTGGGGACAGGGGGAGATGGCTACACCTTC.

The J gene is TRBJ2-7, the V gene TRBV27; 9 positions agree with TRBD2. The V gene's germline CDR1 is MNHEY and CDR2 SMNVEV (reference sequence). J was trimmed by 1 base and V by 5 bases; bases with no gene match: 3. The CDR3 consists of 14 residues. The CDR3 loop reads CASSLTSGSYEQYF. In DNA form, the CDR3 reads TGTGCCAGCAGTCTTACTAGCGGGTCCTACGAGCAGTACTTC.

This chain connects TRBV6-6 to TRBJ1-6; tentative D call: TRBD1 (5 bases). Germline CDR1 MNHNY, CDR2 SVGAGI (reference sequence). The V and J ends lost 6 bases and 2 bases respectively, with 11 bases between them. CDR3 length: 15 amino acids. In DNA form, the CDR3 reads TGTGCCAGCAGGGGGACGGCAACCTATAATTCACCCCTCCACTTT. This translates into CASRGTATYNSPLHF.

V gene TRBV12-5 combines with J gene TRBJ1-4; 8 bases match TRBD1. Germline V gene sequence: CDR1 LGHNT, CDR2 FRNRAP. The CDR3 runs to 14 residues. The V gene end was trimmed by 6 bases and the J gene end by 4 bases; junction bases not matched to a gene: 4. The CDR3 sequence is CASGGGQDNEKLFF. Written as DNA, the CDR3 is TGTGCTAGTGGAGGGGGACAGGATAATGAAAAACTGTTTTTT.

This chain joins TRBV14 and TRBJ1-1; D is undetermined. V was pared by 5 bases and J by 5 bases, with 15 bases between. From germline, CDR1 is SGHDN and CDR2 FVKESK. CDR3 length equals 14 residues. The CDR3 bases are TGTGCCAGCAGCGCTCGGGGTCCTGGGACTGAAGCTTTCTTT. Residues: CASSARGPGTEAFF.

The chain uses TRBV7-2 and TRBJ1-3, with unresolved D. Per the germline V gene, CDR1 is SGHTA and CDR2 is FQGNSA. This CDR3 is built from 14 residues. V was shortened by 5 bases and J by 1 base, with 9 bases between the two germline ends. For the CDR3, the DNA is TGTGCCAGCAGCCGGGGTGGGTCTGGAAACACCATATATTTT. Its protein is CASSRGGSGNTIYF.

V and J are TRBV6-1 and TRBJ1-1, with D tentatively TRBD1 (6 bases). Trimming took off 7 bases at V and 6 bases at J, with 18 bases between the two ends. Germline CDR1 MNHNS, CDR2 SASEGT. This CDR3 has 14 residues. The CDR3 DNA is TGTGCCAGCACCCTAGGGGGGGGGCCGGCTGAAGCTTTCTTT. The encoded protein is CASTLGGGPAEAFF.

The V call is TRBV10-3, the J call TRBJ2-1; no clear D gene. Trimming left V 0 bases short and J 7 bases short, with 19 bases between. The CDR3 consists of 17 residues. CDR1 is ENHRY and CDR2 is SYGVKD in the germline V gene. CDR3 bases: TGTGCCATCAGTGAGTCGCGGTCGGACCGTAATCCGAATGAGCAGTTCTTC. Translating gives CAISESRSDRNPNEQFF.

This rearrangement joins TRBV11-3 to TRBJ1-5; the D gene is possibly TRBD1 (5 bases). V was shortened by 1 base and J by 6 bases, with 13 bases between the two germline ends. The CDR3 covers 15 residues. Germline CDR1 reads SGHNT; CDR2 reads YENEEA. The CDR3 here is CASSLASGNGQPQHF. CDR3 DNA: TGTGCCAGCAGCTTAGCCTCAGGGAATGGTCAGCCCCAGCATTTT.